These 17 T cell receptor beta chains came from one sample sequenced in a study of PD-L1 blockade in urothelial cancer. TCRdb keeps only in-frame clones here, not all; method: immunoSEQ multiplex PCR. The table shows 42,000 or so clones, with almost 85% occurring only once. The sample's time point: peripheral blood 6 weeks after treatment start. The sample was PBMCs, taken around atezolizumab (anti-PD-L1) treatment. Receptors originate from a man aged 60 to 69 with urothelial cancer.

The chain couples TRBV5-4 to TRBJ1-2; a weak D match, TRBD1 (6 bases). The CDR3 length is 13 residues. Germline V gene lookup returns CDR1 SGHNT and CDR2 YYREEE (reference sequence). Trimming left V 5 bases short and J 1 base short, with 9 bases between. The CDR3 is CASSRDNNYGYTF. The CDR3 nucleotides are TGTGCCAGCAGTCGGGACAATAACTATGGCTACACCTTC.

The rearrangement links TRBV5-8 to TRBJ2-1; D perhaps matches TRBD1 (5 bases). The CDR3 length is 12 residues. CDR1 is SGHTS and CDR2 is YDEGEE in the germline V gene. Deletions cut 1 base from V and 12 bases from J, with 11 bases between. CDR3 sequence: CASSLNSQGQFF. As DNA, the CDR3 is TGTGCCAGCAGCTTGAATTCTCAGGGGCAGTTCTTC.

This sequence joins TRBV4-3 and TRBJ2-2, with 13 bases aligning to TRBD2. V dropped 4 bases and J dropped 2; count of bases not matched to a gene: 7. Germline CDR1 LGHNA, CDR2 YSLEER. The CDR3 is made up of 18 amino acids. The CDR3 spells CASSLEGLAGSNTGELFF. The DNA for the CDR3 is TGCGCCAGCAGCCTCGAGGGACTAGCGGGAAGTAACACCGGGGAGCTGTTTTTT.

The V call is TRBV19, the J call TRBJ2-2, with TRBD2 matching 8 bases. The germline CDR1 and CDR2 sequences are LNHDA and SQIVND (reference sequence). The V segment lost 4 bases and the J segment 4 bases; nucleotides outside the gene matches: 14. There are 18 residues in the CDR3. Here the CDR3 reads CASSSELSGSQGTGELFF. CDR3 DNA sequence: TGTGCCAGTAGTAGCGAGTTAAGCGGGAGTCAGGGCACCGGGGAGCTGTTTTTT.

The rearrangement uses TRBV6-5 and TRBJ1-5, with 10 nucleotides matching TRBD1. J gave up 7 bases and V 6 bases, and 6 bases lay outside the gene matches. The CDR3 totals 14 residues. The germline CDR1 and CDR2 sequences are MNHEY and SVGAGI. The CDR3 sequence: CASSGTGDRQPQHF. The CDR3 DNA reads TGTGCCAGCAGCGGGACAGGGGATCGACAGCCCCAGCATTTT.

This clone was counted between two and nine times. The chain has TRBV9 and TRBJ2-7, with 11 positions matching TRBD1. V was pared by 3 bases and J by 5 bases, with 7 bases of the junction left unmatched. The CDR3 has 15 residues. Germline V CDR1 and CDR2: SGDLS, YYNGEE. The CDR3 spells CASSDRDRGYHEQYF. The CDR3 DNA reads TGTGCCAGCAGCGACAGGGACAGGGGGTACCACGAGCAGTACTTC.

J is TRBJ2-7 and V is TRBV5-8, with 8 bases lining up with TRBD2. The trim removed 7 bases at V and 7 bases at J, leaving 10 bases unmatched. Germline V CDR1 and CDR2: SGHTS, YDEGEE. CDR3 length: 13 amino acids. Here the CDR3 reads CASYLGGAGEQYF. CDR3 nucleotide sequence: TGTGCCAGCTACCTCGGGGGGGCGGGGGAGCAGTACTTC. Variable domain in full (rest from reference TRBV5-8 and TRBJ2-7): EAGVTQSPTHLIKTRGQQATLRCSPISGHTSVYWYQQALGLGLQFLLWYDEGEERNRGNFPPRFSGRQFPNYSSELNVNALELEDSALYLCASYLGGAGEQYFGPGTRLTVT.

This chain joins TRBV4-1 and TRBJ1-1; weak D call: TRBD1 (5 bases). The CDR3 is 14 amino acids. Trimming shortened V by 3 bases and J by 1 base, and 9 bases separated the two germline ends. The germline V gene has CDR1 MGHRA and CDR2 YSYEKL. The CDR3 reads CASSHLGQNTEAFF. CDR3 nucleotide sequence: TGCGCCAGCAGCCATTTAGGACAGAACACTGAAGCTTTCTTT.

This chain connects TRBV5-5 to TRBJ2-5, with 11 bases identical to TRBD2. The CDR3 is 15 amino acids. Germline values: CDR1 SGHKS, CDR2 YYEKEE (reference sequence). With 7 bases clipped from V and 1 base from J, the junction kept 6 bases outside the gene matches. The CDR3 DNA follows: TGTGCCAGCGGGCTACTAGCGGGGGCCCAAGAGACCCAGTACTTC. This translates into CASGLLAGAQETQYF.

The rearrangement uses TRBV5-5 and TRBJ2-7, with 9 bases lining up with TRBD2. Germline CDR1 SGHKS, CDR2 YYEKEE (reference sequence). This CDR3 spans 13 amino acids. Losses at the gene ends were 6 bases for V and 6 bases for J; bases not matched to a gene: 7. DNA for the CDR3: TGTGCCAGCATCCAGACTAGCGGAGCCGAGCAGTACTTC. This encodes CASIQTSGAEQYF.

The rearrangement links TRBV5-4 to TRBJ2-1, with D tentatively TRBD2 (5 bases). Germline lookup yields CDR1 SGHNT and CDR2 YYREEE (reference sequence). The ends were cut back, 0 bases at V and 2 bases at J, with 12 bases in the middle. The CDR3 is made up of 16 amino acids. This CDR3 is CASSLAVGVTYNEQFF. The CDR3 DNA reads as TGTGCCAGCAGCTTGGCGGTCGGGGTCACCTACAATGAGCAGTTCTTC.

The rearrangement uses TRBV5-1 and TRBJ2-3; D is possibly TRBD1 (6 bases). CDR1 and CDR2 (germline): SGHRS, YFSETQ. This CDR3 spans 16 amino acids. V dropped 6 bases and J dropped 1 base, with 18 bases sitting between them. CDR3 sequence (DNA): TGCGCCAGCACCCCCACCGGGGCAGGGGGCACAGATACGCAGTATTTT. Translation gives CASTPTGAGGTDTQYF.

This chain joins TRBV7-6 and TRBJ2-7; possibly TRBD2 for D (6 bases). Trimming removed 6 bases from V and 0 bases from J, with 24 bases in between. The CDR3 is 18 amino acids. Germline CDR1 reads SGHVS; CDR2 reads FNYEAQ. CDR3 loop: CASSPEATGEWPSYEQYF. CDR3 nucleotide sequence: TGTGCCAGCAGTCCAGAGGCTACGGGGGAGTGGCCCTCCTACGAGCAGTACTTC.

V usage is TRBV18 and J usage is TRBJ2-7, with a weak D call TRBD2 (6 bases). Trimming removed 6 bases from V and 4 bases from J, with 19 bases in between. The V gene's germline CDR1 is KGHSH and CDR2 LQKENI. The CDR3 covers 15 residues. The CDR3 DNA reads as TGTGCCAGCTCCCCCAGTGGGGGAGGATCGTACGAGCAGTACTTC. Its protein is CASSPSGGGSYEQYF.

The chain is built from TRBV28 and TRBJ1-6, with D uncertain. The CDR3 loop spans 13 amino acids. Germline V gene data show CDR1 as MDHEN and CDR2 as SYDVKM. Trimming shortened V by 2 bases and J by 14 bases, and 13 bases separated the two germline ends. CDR3 sequence reads: CASSLPSRSALHF. CDR3 coding DNA: TGTGCCAGCAGTTTACCCTCACGATCGGCCCTCCACTTT.

The rearrangement joins TRBV6-5 to TRBJ2-7; the match to TRBD2 covers 10 bases. The J segment lost 0 bases and the V segment lost 8 bases, leaving 7 bases of the junction unmatched. CDR3 length: 15 amino acids. The germline gives CDR1 MNHEY, CDR2 SVGAGI. CDR3 sequence reads: CASGKIAGGSYEQYF. CDR3 nucleotide sequence: TGTGCCAGCGGAAAAATAGCGGGAGGCTCCTACGAGCAGTACTTC.

The chain has TRBV7-2 and TRBJ2-3; D might be TRBD1 (5 bases). Germline values: CDR1 SGHTA, CDR2 FQGNSA. There are 16 residues in the CDR3. V was trimmed by 1 base and J by 0 bases, leaving 11 bases between them. In DNA form, the CDR3 reads TGTGCCAGCAGCTTAGTGGGGCTAGTGAGCACAGATACGCAGTATTTT. Protein: CASSLVGLVSTDTQYF.